These 27 T cell receptor beta chains came from one sample sequenced in a study of blood T cells in healthy people across ages. Sample-barcoded 5' priming and a J-beta primer mix drove a second PCR of about 7 to 12 cycles. TCRdb reanalysed the 5' RACE reads using MiXCR and keeps one entry per CDR3 protein. The sample records 700,000 to 850,000 distinct CDR3 sequences, about 48% being singletons. The sample taken for sequencing was blood. These receptors were obtained from a man of 80 years or more in good health.

The V and J genes are TRBV15 and TRBJ2-4, with 7 bases lining up with TRBD1. The J call may be wrong; the DNA end is better matched by TRBJ2-7. The CDR3 extends over 16 amino acids. Germline V gene lookup returns CDR1 LNHNV and CDR2 YYDKDF (reference sequence). CDR3 sequence reads: CATSRAGTEKNYEQYF. CDR3 sequence (DNA): TGTGCCACCAGCAGAGCCGGGACAGAAAAGAACTACGAGCAGTACTTC.

This clonotype was detected once. V gene TRBV2 combines with J gene TRBJ2-1; 11 positions agree with TRBD2. The CDR3 runs 15 residues. Losses at the gene ends were 1 base for V and 9 bases for J; bases not matched to a gene: 5. Per the germline V gene, CDR1 is SNHLY and CDR2 is FYNNEI. The CDR3 nucleotides are TGTGCCAGCAGTGAAGGGCTAGCGGGAGGATCTGAGCAGTTCTTC. This encodes CASSEGLAGGSEQFF. Complete variable domain (other parts from reference TRBV2 and TRBJ2-1): EPEVTQTPSHQVTQMGQEVILRCVPISNHLYFYWYRQILGQKVEFLVSFYNNEISEKSEIFDDQFSVERPDGSNFTLKIRSTKLEDSAMYFCASSEGLAGGSEQFFGPGTRLTVL.

The sample holds one count of this clonotype. The CDR3: CASSFGREHTEAFF. CDR3 DNA: TGTGCCAGCAGCTTTGGCAGGGAACACACTGAAGCTTTCTTT. The V gene is TRBV7-9, the J gene TRBJ1-1, with D maybe TRBD1 (5 bases). Germline V gene sequence: CDR1 SEHNR, CDR2 FQNEAQ (reference sequence). The CDR3 runs 14 residues. With 3 bases removed from V and 3 bases from J, the gap between germline ends came to 11 bases. Full variable domain (missing parts from reference TRBV7-9 and TRBJ1-1): DTGVSQNPRHKITKRGQNVTFRCDPISEHNRLYWYRQTLGQGPEFLTYFQNEAQLEKSRLLSDRFSAERPKGSFSTLEIQRTEQGDSAMYLCASSFGREHTEAFFGQGTRLTVV.

The chain recombines TRBV7-2 with TRBJ1-4; D perhaps matches TRBD1 (6 bases). The CDR3 has 14 residues. In germline, CDR1 is SGHTA, CDR2 FQGNSA. The ends were cut back, 8 bases at V and 7 bases at J, with 17 bases in the middle. CDR3 coding DNA: TGTGCCAGCGCCCGGGGGGGCATGGGTGAAAAACTGTTTTTT. This translates into CASARGGMGEKLFF.

The chain joins TRBV6-5 to TRBJ2-1; TRBD2 aligns across 8 bases. The V segment lost 0 bases and the J segment 9 bases; nucleotides outside the gene matches: 7. The CDR3 consists of 15 residues. The germline CDR1 and CDR2 sequences are MNHEY and SVGAGI. The chain's CDR3 is CASSYSGLGTFEQFF. The CDR3 nucleotides read TGTGCCAGCAGTTACTCGGGACTAGGAACGTTTGAGCAGTTCTTC.

This clonotype was detected only a few times. The rearrangement joins TRBV6-2 or TRBV6-3 to TRBJ2-4, with D possibly matching TRBD2 (5 bases). V was shortened by 8 bases and J by 1 base, with 9 bases between the two germline ends. CDR1 and CDR2 from the germline V gene are MNHEY and SVGEGT. The CDR3 runs 13 residues. CDR3 nucleotide sequence: TGTGCCAGCCAATGGGAGGCCAAAAACATTCAGTACTTC. This translates into CASQWEAKNIQYF.

The chain couples TRBV5-1 to TRBJ1-2, with 7 bases aligning to TRBD1. Germline V gene data show CDR1 as SGHRS and CDR2 as YFSETQ. V dropped 4 bases and J dropped 4; count of bases not matched to a gene: 16. The CDR3 loop spans 17 amino acids. The CDR3 here is CASSPRATGRLGYGYTF. CDR3 sequence (DNA): TGCGCCAGCAGCCCACGGGCGACAGGGAGGCTTGGCTATGGCTACACCTTC. Using reference TRBV5-1 and TRBJ1-2 for the parts outside the CDR3, the full variable domain is KAGVTQTPRYLIKTRGQQVTLSCSPISGHRSVSWYQQTPGQGLQFLFEYFSETQRNKGNFPGRFSGRQFSNSRSEMNVSTLELGDSALYLCASSPRATGRLGYGYTFGSGTRLTVV.

The chain couples TRBV27 to TRBJ2-1; 7 bases align to TRBD2. Germline CDR1 MNHEY, CDR2 SMNVEV (reference sequence). The ends lost 5 bases at V and 10 bases at J; junction bases unmatched: 11. This CDR3 spans 14 amino acids. The CDR3 reads CASSAAGRSYEQFF. CDR3 coding DNA: TGTGCCAGCAGTGCAGCGGGAAGGAGCTACGAGCAGTTCTTC.

This clonotype occurred a few times. The chain combines TRBV5-5 with TRBJ2-1; TRBD2 matches at 9 bases. Germline CDR1 is SGHKS and CDR2 is YYEKEE (reference sequence). The CDR3 contains 13 residues. Germline trimming cut 5 bases from V and 8 bases from J; bases unmatched to any gene: 5. The CDR3 bases are TGTGCCAGCAGTTTTAGCGGGAGTTATGAGCAGTTCTTC. Protein: CASSFSGSYEQFF.

The CDR3 sequence is CASSDSGTGGHEKLFF. The CDR3, as DNA: TGTGCCAGCAGTGACTCCGGGACAGGGGGCCATGAAAAACTGTTTTTT. The chain recombines TRBV5-5 with TRBJ1-4; the match to TRBD1 covers 12 bases. Germline loops: CDR1 SGHKS, CDR2 YYEKEE (reference sequence). The CDR3 loop spans 16 amino acids. Germline trimming cut 5 bases from V and 6 bases from J; bases unmatched to any gene: 8.

The chain joins TRBV11-2 to TRBJ2-1; TRBD2 might be the D (7 bases). The CDR3 has 16 residues. The germline V gene encodes CDR1 SGHAT and CDR2 FQNNGV. V lost 5 bases and J lost 2, with 16 bases in between. The CDR3 spells CASSHEGGGPYNEQFF. The CDR3 DNA is TGTGCCAGCAGCCACGAGGGGGGAGGGCCCTACAATGAGCAGTTCTTC.

The chain employs TRBV7-2 and TRBJ2-3, with 7 bases fitting TRBD2. V lost 8 bases, J lost 8 bases, and 19 bases stayed unmatched. Per germline, CDR1 SGHTA and CDR2 FQGNSA. The CDR3 spans 16 residues. CDR3 protein: CASRPGGGSPGGTQYF. In DNA form, the CDR3 reads TGTGCCAGCCGCCCGGGTGGCGGGAGCCCGGGTGGTACGCAGTATTTT.

V gene TRBV6-6 combines with J gene TRBJ1-5; the D gene is possibly TRBD1 (5 bases). V shed 8 bases and J shed 3 bases, with 17 bases lying between them. This CDR3 region has 15 residues. Per germline, CDR1 MNHNY and CDR2 SVGAGI (reference sequence). CDR3 DNA: TGTGCCAGCTCACTGGGACCGTTAAACAATCAGCCCCAGCATTTT. Protein sequence: CASSLGPLNNQPQHF.

The gene calls are TRBV3-1 and TRBJ2-1; D possibly uses TRBD1 or TRBD2 (5 bases each). This CDR3 comprises 13 residues. Trimming cost V 3 bases and J 6 bases, with 9 bases left between them. Germline V lookup: CDR1 LGHDT, CDR2 YNNKEL (reference sequence). The CDR3 DNA sequence: TGTGCCAGCAGCCACCGGGACCCCAATGAGCAGTTCTTC. It translates to CASSHRDPNEQFF.

This clonotype has more than one count but fewer than ten. The rearrangement links TRBV7-2 to TRBJ2-1, with D hard to call. This CDR3 comprises 14 residues. Germline CDR1 is SGHTA and CDR2 is FQGNSA. Trimming pared 1 base from V and 9 bases from J, leaving 13 bases between. CDR3 nucleotide sequence: TGTGCCAGCAGCTTAGGATCCCCCAATTTTGAGCAGTTCTTC. Its protein is CASSLGSPNFEQFF.

This chain uses TRBV5-1 with TRBJ2-5; TRBD1 agrees at 7 bases. The junction had 8 bases not matched to a gene; V was cut back by 4 bases and J by 2 bases. The germline CDR1 and CDR2 sequences are SGHRS and YFSETQ. The CDR3 spans 15 residues. This CDR3 is CASSHGPGQQETQYF. Written as DNA, the CDR3 is TGCGCCAGCAGCCATGGTCCGGGACAGCAAGAGACCCAGTACTTC.

In this sample, this clonotype turned up a few times. The V and J genes are TRBV29-1 and TRBJ2-1; no definite D call. V lost 2 bases and J lost 10, with 9 bases in between. The CDR3 has 11 amino acids. Germline CDR1 SQVTM, CDR2 ANQGSEA. The CDR3 loop is CSVESQPEQFF. The DNA for the CDR3 is TGCAGCGTTGAATCTCAGCCAGAGCAGTTCTTC.

This clonotype was counted between two and nine times. This chain links TRBV20-1 with TRBJ2-7; possibly TRBD2 for D (6 bases). Per the germline V gene, CDR1 is DFQATT and CDR2 is SNEGSKA (reference sequence). V lost 3 bases and J lost 1, with 13 bases in between. The CDR3 contains 14 residues. Written as DNA, the CDR3 is TGCAGTGCTAGGGCCTCGCGGGGTTCCTACGAGCAGTACTTC. It encodes CSARASRGSYEQYF.

The CDR3, as DNA: TGCGCCAGCAGCTCCACAGGGTCCCCTATCGAGCAGTACTTC. As protein: CASSSTGSPIEQYF. J is TRBJ2-4 and V is TRBV5-1; maybe TRBD1 (6 bases). The J call may be in error: the DNA end matches TRBJ2-7 better. Germline values: CDR1 SGHRS, CDR2 YFSETQ. CDR3 length equals 14 residues.

The J gene is TRBJ2-3, the V gene TRBV29-1, with no clear D. Germline CDR1 reads SQVTM; CDR2 reads ANQGSEA. V lost 2 bases, J lost 0 bases, and 9 bases lay in between. The CDR3 has 14 amino acids. This chain's CDR3 is CSVEFWGSTDTQYF. The CDR3 DNA is TGCAGCGTTGAATTTTGGGGTAGCACAGATACGCAGTATTTT.

V is TRBV20-1 and J is TRBJ1-5; D is unclear. Trimming cost V 3 bases and J 5 bases, with 5 bases left between them. Germline assignment: CDR1 DFQATT and CDR2 SNEGSKA (reference sequence). The length of the CDR3 is 11 residues. Written as DNA, the CDR3 is TGCAGTGCTAGTGGGGATCAGCCCCAGCATTTT. The encoded protein is CSASGDQPQHF.

The gene calls are TRBV20-1 and TRBJ2-1, with D tentatively TRBD1 or TRBD2 (5 bases each). There are 15 residues in the CDR3. Germline V gene lookup returns CDR1 DFQATT and CDR2 SNEGSKA (reference sequence). With 4 bases removed from V and 2 bases from J, the gap between germline ends came to 15 bases. The CDR3 DNA sequence: TGCAGTGCTACCCTCGGGACGACAGCCTACAATGAGCAGTTCTTC. Translation: CSATLGTTAYNEQFF.

This clonotype was seen only a few times. This chain joins TRBV24-1 and TRBJ2-1, with a possible D match to TRBD1 (7 bases). This CDR3 region has 18 residues. Trimming removed 3 bases from V and 4 bases from J, with 21 bases in between. CDR1 KGHDR and CDR2 SFDVKD come from the germline V gene. CDR3 coding DNA: TGTGCCACCAGTGATACGAGGAGGGTAGGGACAGCTTACAATGAGCAGTTCTTC. Residues: CATSDTRRVGTAYNEQFF.

This clonotype was recorded a few times. The V and J genes are TRBV21-1 and TRBJ2-5; TRBD1 is the table's D call and was not checked against the DNA. TRBV21-1 is classified as a pseudogene. This CDR3 comprises 17 residues. The CDR3 reads CASSKSYRANNQETQYF. DNA of the CDR3: TGTGCCAGCAGCAAATCCTACAGGGCCAATAACCAAGAGACCCAGTACTTC.

The chain recombines TRBV2 with TRBJ2-7, with D perhaps TRBD1 or TRBD2 (5 bases each). Germline CDR1 reads SNHLY; CDR2 reads FYNNEI. The CDR3 consists of 11 residues. Trimming removed 7 bases from V and 5 bases from J, with 9 bases in between. The chain's CDR3 is CASMGEHEQYF. CDR3 nucleotides: TGTGCCAGCATGGGGGAACACGAGCAGTACTTC.

V and J are TRBV6-5 and TRBJ2-1; 14 bases match TRBD2. The CDR3 loop spans 16 amino acids. After removal of 5 bases from V and 3 bases from J, the junction contained 3 bases not matched to a gene. Germline CDR1 reads MNHEY; CDR2 reads SVGAGI. CDR3 DNA sequence: TGTGCCAGCAGTAAGACTAGCGGGAGGGTCTACAATGAGCAGTTCTTC. It yields the protein CASSKTSGRVYNEQFF.

This chain uses TRBV4-1 with TRBJ1-4; 8 bases map to TRBD1. The germline V gene encodes CDR1 MGHRA and CDR2 YSYEKL. CDR3 length: 16 residues. Unmatched junction bases numbered 9, after V lost 5 bases and J lost 4 bases. The CDR3 region has the DNA TGCGCCAGCAGCAACAAGATCAGGGGGCTTAATGAAAAACTGTTTTTT. This sequence encodes CASSNKIRGLNEKLFF.